This entry describes one T cell receptor beta chain. The same CDR3 also results from other DNA sequences found in this sample. Vbeta (60) and Jbeta (13) primers were used in the PCR. Produced via immunoSEQ multiplex PCR; TCRdb's table is partial and in-frame only. This table holds 100,000 to 150,000 clones. The germline V gene has CDR1 SQVTM and CDR2 ANQGSEA. J lost 5 bases, V lost 6 bases, and 5 bases had no gene match. The CDR3 length is 13 residues. The entry originates in a study of cytomegalovirus exposure and HLA in healthy donors. The chain joins TRBV29-1 to TRBJ1-2; 11 bases align to TRBD1. Sequencing used PBMCs. This TCR derives from a woman aged 40 to 50 in good health and CMV-seronegative. The CDR3 protein is CSVGTGGTYGYTF. In DNA form, the CDR3 reads TGCAGCGTCGGGACAGGGGGTACTTATGGCTACACCTTC.